These 30 T cell receptor beta chains originate from one sample sequenced in a study of brain metastases from non-small cell lung cancer. Libraries were prepared by immunoSEQ multiplex PCR; TCRdb keeps only in-frame clonotypes and omits some of them. There are over 2,000 clones in the sample; 83% occur only once, and about 7% lies in the top ten. Material: tissue from a brain metastasis. The receptor set was obtained from a donor at least 40 years old with non-small cell lung cancer.

This rearrangement joins TRBV7-8 to TRBJ1-1; 8 bases align to TRBD1. The germline CDR1 and CDR2 sequences are SGHVS and FQNEAQ. The CDR3 has 15 residues. Germline trimming cut 3 bases from V and 0 bases from J; bases unmatched to any gene: 3. CDR3 in DNA: TGTGCCAGCAGCTTGGACAGGGTTATGAACACTGAAGCTTTCTTT. Amino acids: CASSLDRVMNTEAFF. Full variable domain (missing parts from reference TRBV7-8 and TRBJ1-1): GAGVSQSPRYKVAKRGQDVALRCDPISGHVSLFWYQQALGQGPEFLTYFQNEAQLDKSGLPSDRFFAERPEGSVSTLKIQRTQQEDSAVYLCASSLDRVMNTEAFFGQGTRLTVV.

V is TRBV5-4 and J is TRBJ1-4, with D hard to call. From germline, CDR1 is SGHNT and CDR2 YYREEE (reference sequence). The CDR3 has 13 amino acids. V lost 3 bases to trimming and J lost 11 bases, with 14 bases between them. This CDR3 reads CASSSSTGWKLFF. The CDR3 DNA reads as TGTGCCAGCAGCTCAAGTACCGGGTGGAAACTGTTTTTT.

The gene calls are TRBV15 and TRBJ1-4; TRBD1 matches 7 bases. CDR1 and CDR2 from the germline V gene are LNHNV and YYDKDF (reference sequence). This CDR3 spans 14 amino acids. V lost 9 bases and J lost 14; bases outside the gene matches: 18. The CDR3: CATTNRGINEGLFF. DNA of the CDR3: TGTGCCACAACAAACAGGGGTATTAATGAAGGGCTGTTTTTT.

The chain is built from TRBV9 and TRBJ2-7; tentative D call: TRBD2 (6 bases). Germline V gives CDR1 SGDLS, CDR2 YYNGEE. This CDR3 has 15 amino acids. The V gene lost 3 bases and the J gene lost 3 bases, with 16 bases spanning the gap. Written as DNA, the CDR3 is TGTGCCAGCAGCGCCTCCGGGACTTTAAACTACGAGCAGTACTTC. Translated: CASSASGTLNYEQYF.

In this sample, this clone is large. This chain uses TRBV29-1 with TRBJ1-2, with a weak D call TRBD1 (6 bases). CDR1 and CDR2 (germline): SQVTM, ANQGSEA. With 7 bases removed from V and 6 bases from J, the gap between germline ends came to 21 bases. The CDR3 is 14 amino acids. In DNA form, the CDR3 reads TGCAGCGCCTTCATAACAGGGCCTGGCGATGGCTACACCTTC. Its protein product is CSAFITGPGDGYTF.

The V call is TRBV5-1, the J call TRBJ2-5; 8 positions match TRBD1. J lost 5 bases, V lost 5 bases, and 11 bases had no gene match. The germline CDR1 and CDR2 sequences are SGHRS and YFSETQ. The CDR3 extends over 15 amino acids. The CDR3 bases are TGCGCCAGCAGGGACGACAGGGGTCTGGGGGAGACCCAGTACTTC. This encodes CASRDDRGLGETQYF.

V usage is TRBV5-1 and J usage is TRBJ2-7, with 7 bases identical to TRBD1. This CDR3 region has 14 residues. From germline, CDR1 is SGHRS and CDR2 YFSETQ. Trimming at V came to 4 bases and at J to 0 bases, leaving 4 bases not matched to a gene. The CDR3 reads CASSAQGPSYEQYF. In DNA, the CDR3 is TGCGCCAGCAGCGCACAGGGGCCCTCCTACGAGCAGTACTTC.

The chain carries TRBV23-1 and TRBJ2-3; no firm D call. TRBV23-1 is an ORF for which the function is uncertain. The CDR3 is 15 amino acids. The ends were cut back, 2 bases at V and 4 bases at J, with 13 bases in the middle. CDR3 sequence: CASSQNTWRSDTQYF. CDR3 nucleotides: TGCGCCAGCAGTCAAAATACGTGGCGTTCAGATACGCAGTATTTT.

The rearrangement links TRBV9 to TRBJ1-1; D is uncertain. Germline assignment: CDR1 SGDLS and CDR2 YYNGEE. The CDR3 totals 15 residues. V was shortened by 0 bases and J by 2 bases, with 11 bases between the two germline ends. The chain's CDR3 is CASSVGAGTNTEAFF. The DNA of the CDR3 is TGTGCCAGCAGCGTAGGGGCGGGTACTAACACTGAAGCTTTCTTT.

The DNA of the CDR3 is TGTGCCAGCAGCCCCGGACAGGGGGCTACCCGGGAGACCCAGTACTTC. Translation: CASSPGQGATRETQYF. The V call is TRBV9, the J call TRBJ2-5, with 11 bases lining up with TRBD1. CDR3 length equals 16 residues. The ends lost 4 bases at V and 5 bases at J; junction bases unmatched: 10. CDR1 is SGDLS and CDR2 is YYNGEE in the germline V gene.

As to this clone: At one of its ends the junction is not consistent with the germline gene, which may arise from a read error. The genes are TRBV11-3 and TRBJ1-2; 12 bases map to TRBD1. Germline V CDR1 and CDR2: SGHNT, YENEEA. The CDR3 totals 15 residues. For the CDR3, the DNA is TGTGCCAACAGCTTAAGGGGACAGGGGGCGTATGGCTACACCTTC. Translating gives CANSLRGQGAYGYTF.

The V gene is TRBV9, the J gene TRBJ2-2; D is uncertain. V dropped 3 bases and J dropped 6 bases, with 12 bases sitting between them. This CDR3 contains 14 residues. Looked up from germline, CDR1 is SGDLS and CDR2 is YYNGEE. CDR3 DNA: TGTGCCAGCAGCGGACTCTATTCCCCCGGGGAGCTGTTTTTT. Translated, it gives CASSGLYSPGELFF.

The V gene is TRBV15, the J gene TRBJ1-3; D is ambiguous. V dropped 4 bases and J dropped 0 bases, with 7 bases sitting between them. Germline values: CDR1 LNHNV, CDR2 YYDKDF (reference sequence). The CDR3 covers 14 residues. The CDR3 sequence: CATSKGFSGNTIYF. The CDR3, as DNA: TGTGCCACCAGCAAAGGATTCTCTGGAAACACCATATATTTT.

On this clone: At one of its ends the junction is not consistent with the germline gene, which may arise from a read error. J is TRBJ2-1 and V is TRBV3-1 (or the pseudogene TRBV3-2), with D possibly called TRBD1 or TRBD2 (5 bases each). The CDR3 contains 14 residues. Germline V lookup: CDR1 LGHDT, CDR2 YNNKEL (reference sequence). The CDR3, as DNA: TGTGCCAGCAGCCTCTACCGGGGCCGAAATGAACAGTTCTTC. As protein: CASSLYRGRNEQFF.

This sequence joins TRBV29-1 and TRBJ1-3; the match to TRBD1 covers 11 bases. The CDR3 covers 13 residues. The germline V gene encodes CDR1 SQVTM and CDR2 ANQGSEA. After removal of 6 bases from V and 2 bases from J, the junction contained 0 bases not matched to a gene. The CDR3: CSVGQGAGNTIYF. CDR3 DNA: TGCAGCGTGGGACAGGGGGCTGGAAACACCATATATTTT.

The V and J genes are TRBV5-6 and TRBJ2-7; 8 bases map to TRBD1. The length of the CDR3 is 15 residues. The germline gives CDR1 SGHDT, CDR2 YYEEEE. V was clipped by 4 bases and J by 0 bases; unmatched bases: 6. DNA of the CDR3: TGTGCCAGCAGCCTGACAGGGGATAGCTCCTACGAGCAGTACTTC. Translating it yields CASSLTGDSSYEQYF. Drawing the rest from reference TRBV5-6 and TRBJ2-7, the complete variable domain is DAGVTQSPTHLIKTRGQQVTLRCSPKSGHDTVSWYQQALGQGPQFIFQYYEEEERQRGNFPDRFSGHQFPNYSSELNVNALLLGDSALYLCASSLTGDSSYEQYFGPGTRLTVT.

The J gene is TRBJ2-7, the V gene TRBV12-5; 11 nucleotides match TRBD1. The CDR3 spans 16 residues. With 5 bases clipped from V and 4 bases from J, the junction kept 10 bases outside the gene matches. In germline, CDR1 is LGHNT, CDR2 FRNRAP. In DNA, the CDR3 is TGTGCTAGTGGTCCCCCGGGACAGGGGGGTTCATACGAGCAGTACTTC. The encoded protein is CASGPPGQGGSYEQYF.

The chain employs TRBV9 and TRBJ1-2; tentative D call: TRBD1 (5 bases). CDR3 size: 12 residues. Trimming pared 5 bases from V and 6 bases from J, leaving 11 bases between. Germline V CDR1 and CDR2: SGDLS, YYNGEE. The CDR3: CASRGDSDGYTF. CDR3 bases: TGTGCCAGCAGGGGGGATTCAGATGGCTACACCTTC.

This clone turned up a few times. This chain links TRBV5-4 with TRBJ2-3; 10 positions agree with TRBD1. With 4 bases clipped from V and 0 bases from J, the junction kept 5 bases outside the gene matches. Germline loops: CDR1 SGHNT, CDR2 YYREEE (reference sequence). There are 16 residues in the CDR3. The CDR3 DNA follows: TGTGCCAGCAGCGCCCGGGACAGGGGTAGCACAGATACGCAGTATTTT. The encoded protein is CASSARDRGSTDTQYF.

This clone was picked up one time. The chain recombines TRBV7-2 with TRBJ1-5; TRBD1 matches 9 bases. The CDR3 length is 15 residues. Germline V gives CDR1 SGHTA, CDR2 FQGNSA. With 5 bases clipped from V and 2 bases from J, the junction kept 4 bases outside the gene matches. The CDR3 reads CASSTTGGGNQPQHF. The CDR3 DNA reads as TGTGCCAGCAGCACGACAGGGGGTGGCAATCAGCCCCAGCATTTT.

CDR3 region: CASSLSGAKGDTQYF. The CDR3 DNA follows: TGTGCCAGCAGCCTTAGCGGGGCAAAAGGGGATACGCAGTATTTT. This chain uses TRBV3-1 (or the pseudogene TRBV3-2) with TRBJ2-3; 8 bases fit TRBD2. Germline V CDR1 and CDR2: LGHDT, YNNKEL (reference sequence). The CDR3 is 15 residues long. The V gene end was trimmed by 4 bases and the J gene end by 6 bases; junction bases not matched to a gene: 9.

The chain has TRBV6-5 and TRBJ2-2; weak D call: TRBD2 (7 bases). V was pared by 11 bases and J by 4 bases, with 14 bases between. Germline CDR1 and CDR2: MNHEY and SVGAGI. The CDR3 spans 13 residues. CDR3 DNA: TGTGCCCGGGCGGGGGCGATCACCGGGGAGCTGTTTTTT. Translating it yields CARAGAITGELFF.

The chain uses TRBV29-1 and TRBJ2-7; the D gene is possibly TRBD1 (5 bases). The CDR3 is 12 amino acids. Looked up from germline, CDR1 is SQVTM and CDR2 is ANQGSEA. The V end was cut by 4 bases, the J end by 2 bases, with 9 bases between. In DNA form, the CDR3 reads TGCAGCGTTGCGGACAAGGCCTACGAGCAGTACTTC. Protein: CSVADKAYEQYF.

The chain employs TRBV7-6 and TRBJ1-3; 7 nucleotides line up with TRBD1. CDR1 SGHVS and CDR2 FNYEAQ come from the germline V gene. The CDR3 contains 15 residues. Trimming at V came to 5 bases and at J to 6 bases, leaving 10 bases not matched to a gene. The CDR3 DNA follows: TGTGCCAGCAGCCCACGAACAGGGGCTGAAAACACCATATATTTT. The encoded protein is CASSPRTGAENTIYF.

V is TRBV18 and J is TRBJ1-1; the D gene is possibly TRBD1 (6 bases). Germline V CDR1 and CDR2: KGHSH, LQKENI. The CDR3 extends over 12 amino acids. Trimming removed 2 bases at V and 8 bases at J, with 9 bases between. CDR3 bases: TGTGCCAGCTCACCAGAGGGGGTGGAAGCTTTCTTT. This translates into CASSPEGVEAFF.

The V call is TRBV5-4, the J call TRBJ2-2; 7 bases fit TRBD2. Trimming at V came to 0 bases and at J to 5 bases, leaving 4 bases not matched to a gene. Germline lookup yields CDR1 SGHNT and CDR2 YYREEE (reference sequence). The CDR3 is 15 residues long. The CDR3 loop is CASSLGVRGTGELFF. DNA of the CDR3: TGTGCCAGCAGCTTGGGTGTGCGGGGGACCGGGGAGCTGTTTTTT.

The chain carries TRBV30 and TRBJ1-5; tentative D call: TRBD1 (6 bases). The ends were cut back, 1 base at V and 0 bases at J, with 7 bases in the middle. Looked up from germline, CDR1 is GTSNPN and CDR2 is SVGIG (reference sequence). The CDR3 runs 14 residues. In DNA form, the CDR3 reads TGTGCCTGGAGTGGGACAGTTAGCAATCAGCCCCAGCATTTT. Translation gives CAWSGTVSNQPQHF. The full variable domain, completed using reference TRBV30 and TRBJ1-5, is SQTIHQWPATLVQPVGSPLSLECTVEGTSNPNLYWYRQAAGRGLQLLFYSVGIGQISSEVPQNLSASRPQDRQFILSSKKLLLSDSGFYLCAWSGTVSNQPQHFGDGTRLSIL.

The chain is built from TRBV19 and TRBJ2-1; 8 bases fit TRBD1. The CDR3 consists of 15 residues. V trimming: 5 bases; J trimming: 4 bases; junction bases outside the gene matches: 7. Germline V gene data show CDR1 as LNHDA and CDR2 as SQIVND (reference sequence). CDR3 loop: CASSSRTGLYNEQFF. CDR3 nucleotide sequence: TGTGCCAGTAGTTCAAGGACAGGGTTGTACAATGAGCAGTTCTTC.

The J gene is TRBJ1-2, the V gene TRBV7-9; a possible D gene is TRBD1 (6 bases). The CDR3 has 13 residues. V was clipped by 5 bases and J by 3 bases, with 10 bases between them. Germline V gives CDR1 SEHNR, CDR2 FQNEAQ (reference sequence). CDR3 DNA sequence: TGTGCCAGCAGCAGAGGGGGAGACTATGGCTACACCTTC. Protein product: CASSRGGDYGYTF.

The gene calls are TRBV3-1 (or the pseudogene TRBV3-2) and TRBJ2-3; perhaps TRBD2 as D (5 bases). The ends were cut back, 4 bases at V and 7 bases at J, with 9 bases in the middle. This CDR3 comprises 12 residues. CDR1 and CDR2 from the germline V gene are LGHDT and YNNKEL (reference sequence). The CDR3 spells CASSLTGNTQYF. The CDR3 region has the DNA TGTGCCAGCAGCCTGACGGGGAATACGCAGTATTTT.